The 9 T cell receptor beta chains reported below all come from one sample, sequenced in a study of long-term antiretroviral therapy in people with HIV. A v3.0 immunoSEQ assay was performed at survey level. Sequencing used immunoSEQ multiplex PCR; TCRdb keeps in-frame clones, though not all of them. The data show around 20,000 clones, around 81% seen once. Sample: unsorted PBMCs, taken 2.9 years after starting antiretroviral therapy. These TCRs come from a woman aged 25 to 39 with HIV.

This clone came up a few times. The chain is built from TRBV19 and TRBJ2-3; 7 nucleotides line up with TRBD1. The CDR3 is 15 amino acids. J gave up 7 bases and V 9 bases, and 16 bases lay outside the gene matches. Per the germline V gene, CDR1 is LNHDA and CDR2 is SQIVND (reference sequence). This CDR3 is CASSADRPVGNTQYF. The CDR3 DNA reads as TGTGCCAGCTCCGCGGACAGGCCGGTCGGGAATACGCAGTATTTT. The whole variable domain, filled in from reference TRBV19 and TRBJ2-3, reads DGGITQSPKYLFRKEGQNVTLSCEQNLNHDAMYWYRQDPGQGLRLIYYSQIVNDFQKGDIAEGYSVSREKKESFPLTVTSAQKNPTAFYLCASSADRPVGNTQYFGPGTRLTVL.

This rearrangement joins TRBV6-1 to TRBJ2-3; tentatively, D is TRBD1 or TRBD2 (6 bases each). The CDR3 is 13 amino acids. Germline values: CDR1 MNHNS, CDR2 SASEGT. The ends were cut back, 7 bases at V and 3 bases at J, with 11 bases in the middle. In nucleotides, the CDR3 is TGTGCCAGCAACCAGGGGAGGACAGATACGCAGTATTTT. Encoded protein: CASNQGRTDTQYF.

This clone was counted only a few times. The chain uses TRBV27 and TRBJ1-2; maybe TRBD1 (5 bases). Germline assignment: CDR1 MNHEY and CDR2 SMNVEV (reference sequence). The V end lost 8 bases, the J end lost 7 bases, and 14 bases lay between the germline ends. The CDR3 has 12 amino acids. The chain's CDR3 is CASFREGSGYTF. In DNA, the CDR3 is TGTGCCAGCTTCAGGGAAGGGAGTGGCTACACCTTC.

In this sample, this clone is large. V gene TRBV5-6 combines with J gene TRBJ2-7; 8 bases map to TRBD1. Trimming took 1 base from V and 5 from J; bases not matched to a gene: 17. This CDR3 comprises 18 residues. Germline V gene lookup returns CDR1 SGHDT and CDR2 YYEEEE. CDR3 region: CASSLTGGISPNRNEQYV. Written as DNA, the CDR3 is TGTGCCAGCAGCTTGACAGGGGGGATCTCTCCCAACCGGAACGAGCAGTACGTC.

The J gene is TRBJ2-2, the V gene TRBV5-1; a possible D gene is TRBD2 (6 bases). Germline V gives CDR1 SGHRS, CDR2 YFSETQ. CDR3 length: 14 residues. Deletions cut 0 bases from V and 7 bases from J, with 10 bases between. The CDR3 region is CASSLVGGNGELFF. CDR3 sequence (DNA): TGCGCCAGCAGCTTGGTCGGAGGGAACGGGGAGCTGTTTTTT.

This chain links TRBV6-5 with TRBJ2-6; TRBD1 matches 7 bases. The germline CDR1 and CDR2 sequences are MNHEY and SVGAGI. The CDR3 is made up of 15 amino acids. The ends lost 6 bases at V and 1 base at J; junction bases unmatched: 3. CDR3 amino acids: CASRRGQSGANVLTF. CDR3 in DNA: TGTGCCAGCAGGAGGGGACAGTCTGGGGCCAACGTCCTGACTTTC.

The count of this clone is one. CDR3 residues: CASSTLNEQFF. The CDR3 nucleotides are TGTGCCAGCAGCACCCTTAATGAGCAGTTCTTC. The chain recombines TRBV9 with TRBJ2-1; no clear D gene. Trimming removed 4 bases from V and 7 bases from J, with 6 bases in between. Germline V lookup: CDR1 SGDLS, CDR2 YYNGEE. The CDR3 covers 11 residues.

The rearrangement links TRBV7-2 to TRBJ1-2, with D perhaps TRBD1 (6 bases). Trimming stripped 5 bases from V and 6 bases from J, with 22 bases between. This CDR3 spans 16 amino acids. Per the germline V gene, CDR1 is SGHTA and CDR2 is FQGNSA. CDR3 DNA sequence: TGTGCCAGCAGCACTCGACACAGGGCGCCGGGGGATGGCTACACCTTC. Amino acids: CASSTRHRAPGDGYTF.

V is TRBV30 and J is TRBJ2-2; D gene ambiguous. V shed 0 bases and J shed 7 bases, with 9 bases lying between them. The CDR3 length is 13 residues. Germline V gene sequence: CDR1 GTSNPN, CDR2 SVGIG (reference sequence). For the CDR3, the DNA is TGTGCCTGGAGTGTAGGGCTCAGCGGGGAGCTGTTTTTT. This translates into CAWSVGLSGELFF.